The 17 T cell receptor beta chains reported below all come from one sample, sequenced in a study of shared clonotypes between healthy human individuals. Clones were read by immunoSEQ multiplex PCR, and TCRdb kept only the in-frame ones, dropping some. The table shows under 600,000 clones, with almost 97% occurring only once. What was sequenced was naive CD4+ T cells sorted from blood. Described subset: CD45RA+ positively selected. These receptors all come from a woman aged 30 to 39 in good health.

The chain recombines TRBV9 with TRBJ1-3, with D perhaps TRBD1 (5 bases). Germline CDR1 SGDLS, CDR2 YYNGEE. V lost 5 bases to trimming and J lost 0 bases, with 21 bases between them. This CDR3 has 18 residues. DNA for the CDR3: TGTGCCAGCAGGCTTTTCCGCGGCAGGGCTAGCTCTGGAAACACCATATATTTT. It encodes CASRLFRGRASSGNTIYF.

CDR3 bases: TGTGCCAGCAGCGTTCTAAAAGTGGACAGGACGCATGGCTACACCTTC. Its translation: CASSVLKVDRTHGYTF. The rearrangement uses TRBV6-4 and TRBJ1-2, with TRBD1 identical over 7 bases. CDR3 size: 16 residues. The germline gives CDR1 MRHNA, CDR2 SNTAGT. Trimming cost V 6 bases and J 6 bases; bases outside gene matches: 16.

Notes on this clone: The junction departs from germline at one end; a sequencing error may be responsible. V usage is TRBV5-8 and J usage is TRBJ2-7; no firm D call. The CDR3 loop spans 13 amino acids. Germline values: CDR1 SGHTS, CDR2 YDEGEE. CDR3 nucleotide sequence: TGTGCCAGCAGCCAACAGAGCTCCCACGAGCAGTACTTC. As protein: CASSQQSSHEQYF.

V and J are TRBV18 and TRBJ2-7, with TRBD2 identical over 11 bases. Germline CDR1 KGHSH, CDR2 LQKENI. The length of the CDR3 is 15 residues. Trimming took 4 bases from V and 0 from J; bases not matched to a gene: 2. CDR3 sequence: CASSLTSGSSYEQYF. DNA for the CDR3: TGTGCCAGCTCACTCACTAGCGGGAGCTCCTACGAGCAGTACTTC. The variable domain in full, completed from reference TRBV18 and TRBJ2-7, reads NAGVMQNPRHLVRRRGQEARLRCSPMKGHSHVYWYRQLPEEGLKFMVYLQKENIIDESGMPKERFSAEFPKEGPSILRIQQVVRGDSAAYFCASSLTSGSSYEQYFGPGTRLTVT.

V usage is TRBV19 and J usage is TRBJ2-5; 9 positions agree with TRBD1. The CDR3 has 19 residues. Unmatched junction bases numbered 22, after V lost 6 bases and J lost 5 bases. Germline V gene data show CDR1 as LNHDA and CDR2 as SQIVND (reference sequence). The CDR3 region has the DNA TGTGCCAGTAGCCCCCACCCGCTGGGGACAGGGAGATCGTTGGAGACCCAGTACTTC. This encodes CASSPHPLGTGRSLETQYF.

J is TRBJ1-1 and V is TRBV5-1; TRBD1 might be the D (5 bases). Germline lookup yields CDR1 SGHRS and CDR2 YFSETQ. The CDR3 has 13 amino acids. V was cut by 1 base and J by 7 bases, with 11 bases left in between. CDR3 residues: CASSLSTGREAFF. CDR3 bases: TGCGCCAGCAGCTTGAGTACAGGCCGTGAAGCTTTCTTT.

V is TRBV7-9 and J is TRBJ2-1, with D perhaps given as TRBD1 or TRBD2 (6 bases each). V was cut by 5 bases and J by 9 bases, with 17 bases left in between. There are 14 residues in the CDR3. Germline values: CDR1 SEHNR, CDR2 FQNEAQ (reference sequence). The chain's CDR3 is CASSPVPGAVEQFF. For the CDR3, the DNA is TGTGCCAGCAGCCCCGTCCCGGGGGCAGTTGAGCAGTTCTTC.

V usage is TRBV29-1 and J usage is TRBJ2-1; TRBD2 agrees at 7 bases. Germline V gene lookup returns CDR1 SQVTM and CDR2 ANQGSEA. The CDR3 runs to 14 residues. J gave up 5 bases and V 7 bases, and 11 bases lay outside the gene matches. The CDR3 sequence: CSDQLGTTHNEQFF. In nucleotides, the CDR3 is TGCAGCGACCAGCTCGGGACTACCCACAATGAGCAGTTCTTC.

The V and J genes are TRBV19 and TRBJ2-7; 8 positions match TRBD1. The CDR3 length is 13 residues. The germline V gene has CDR1 LNHDA and CDR2 SQIVND (reference sequence). V was clipped by 6 bases and J by 2 bases; unmatched bases: 3. CDR3 nucleotide sequence: TGTGCCAGTAGCCCGGGACAGGCCTACGAGCAGTACTTC. Its protein product is CASSPGQAYEQYF.

The chain uses TRBV5-8 and TRBJ2-3; D possibly corresponds to TRBD2 (6 bases). Trimming removed 7 bases from V and 1 base from J, with 10 bases in between. The CDR3 runs to 13 residues. Per germline, CDR1 SGHTS and CDR2 YDEGEE. CDR3 sequence reads: CASELAGTDTQYF. The CDR3 DNA follows: TGTGCCAGCGAGTTAGCGGGCACAGATACGCAGTATTTT.

V gene TRBV7-7 combines with J gene TRBJ2-2, with TRBD2 as a possible D gene (5 bases). Trimming took 3 bases from V and 4 from J, leaving 15 bases between them. Germline-derived CDR1 and CDR2 are SSHAT and FNYEAQ (reference sequence). There are 16 residues in the CDR3. This CDR3 reads CASSFLIPGGTGELFF. CDR3 bases: TGTGCCAGCAGCTTTCTTATTCCTGGAGGCACCGGGGAGCTGTTTTTT.

As for this clone: An end of the junction differs from the germline gene, which may be a read error. The chain carries TRBV11-2 and TRBJ2-7; TRBD2 might be the D (5 bases). Looked up from germline, CDR1 is SGHAT and CDR2 is FQNNGV. The CDR3 spans 16 residues. The CDR3 loop reads CANSLVRTSWTYEQYF. CDR3 bases: TGTGCCAACAGCTTAGTCCGAACGAGCTGGACTTACGAGCAGTACTTC. Full variable domain (outside the CDR3, taken from reference TRBV11-2 and TRBJ2-7): EAGVAQSPRYKIIEKRQSVAFWCNPISGHATLYWYQQILGQGPKLLIQFQNNGVVDDSQLPKDRFSAERLKGVDSTLKIQPAKLEDSAVYLCANSLVRTSWTYEQYFGPGTRLTVT.

This clone appeared a single time. V gene TRBV6-1 combines with J gene TRBJ1-5; 8 nucleotides align to TRBD1. The CDR3 consists of 13 residues. In germline, CDR1 is MNHNS, CDR2 SASEGT. Trimming took 7 bases from V and 9 from J; bases not matched to a gene: 8. Here the CDR3 DNA reads TGTGCCAGCAAGACAGGGGAATTCCGGCCCCAGCATTTT. Its translation: CASKTGEFRPQHF.

This clone was observed a single time. The rearrangement links TRBV27 to TRBJ1-1; D unresolved. Germline lookup yields CDR1 MNHEY and CDR2 SMNVEV (reference sequence). The CDR3 is 13 residues long. The V and J ends lost 3 bases and 0 bases respectively, with 5 bases between them. In DNA, the CDR3 is TGTGCCAGCAGTTTGAGGATGAACACTGAAGCTTTCTTT. Amino acids: CASSLRMNTEAFF.

With respect to this clone: No DNA is shown, since the ends of the CDR3 on it are uncertain; the CDR3 is the one TCRdb lists. The chain uses TRBV28 and TRBJ1-1. The CDR3 is 14 amino acids in total, end residues counted. Germline V lookup: CDR1 MDHEN, CDR2 SYDVKM. CDR3 residues: CASSFGPGNTEAFF.

This sequence joins TRBV28 and TRBJ1-6, with TRBD1 as a possible D gene (6 bases). Trimming removed 7 bases at V and 7 bases at J, with 20 bases between. The CDR3 covers 16 residues. Germline V gene lookup returns CDR1 MDHEN and CDR2 SYDVKM. CDR3 DNA: TGTGCCAGCACCTCTGATAGGGGGATAAAGAATTCACCCCTCCACTTT. As protein: CASTSDRGIKNSPLHF.

The J gene is TRBJ2-3, the V gene TRBV28; D is perhaps TRBD1 (5 bases). Germline CDR1 reads MDHEN; CDR2 reads SYDVKM. This CDR3 spans 15 amino acids. Trimming removed 4 bases at V and 7 bases at J, with 18 bases between. This chain's CDR3 is CASSSPTVGPHTQYF. In nucleotides, the CDR3 is TGTGCCAGCAGTTCCCCCACTGTGGGGCCTCATACGCAGTATTTT.